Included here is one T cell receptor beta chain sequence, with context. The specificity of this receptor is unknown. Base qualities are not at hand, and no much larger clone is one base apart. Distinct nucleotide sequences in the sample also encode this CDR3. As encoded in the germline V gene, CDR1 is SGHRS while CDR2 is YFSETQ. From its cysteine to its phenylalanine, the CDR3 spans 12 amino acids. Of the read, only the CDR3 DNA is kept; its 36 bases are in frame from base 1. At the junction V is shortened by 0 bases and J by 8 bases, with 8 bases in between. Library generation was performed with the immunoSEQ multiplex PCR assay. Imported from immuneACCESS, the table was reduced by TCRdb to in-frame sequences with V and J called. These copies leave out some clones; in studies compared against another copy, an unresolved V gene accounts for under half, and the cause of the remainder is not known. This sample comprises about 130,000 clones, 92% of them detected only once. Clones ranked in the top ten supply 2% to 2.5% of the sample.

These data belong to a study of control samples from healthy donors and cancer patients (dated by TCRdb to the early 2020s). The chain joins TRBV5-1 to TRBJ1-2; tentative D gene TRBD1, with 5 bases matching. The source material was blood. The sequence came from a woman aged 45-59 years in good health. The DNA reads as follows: TGCGCCAGCAGCTTGGTGGGGGGGGGCTACACCTTC. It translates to CASSLVGGGYTF. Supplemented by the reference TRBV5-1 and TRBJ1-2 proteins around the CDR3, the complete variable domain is KAGVTQTPRYLIKTRGQQVTLSCSPISGHRSVSWYQQTPGQGLQFLFEYFSETQRNKGNFPGRFSGRQFSNSRSEMNVSTLELGDSALYLCASSLVGGGYTFGSGTRLTVV.